The 9 T cell receptor beta chains given below trace back to one sample, sequenced in a study of blood T cells in healthy people across ages (dated by TCRdb to between 2015 and 2016). The library was obtained by 5' RACE. Reads for this sample came from an Illumina HiSeq 2500. A second PCR of about 6 to 11 cycles was run with a J-beta primer mix and a sample-barcoded 5' primer. TCRdb trimmed public reads at Q25 via fastp, called clones via MiXCR and kept in-frame beta chains. All rows with the same CDR3 protein become a single entry with the most common DNA and genes. In all, the sample holds about 560,000 distinct CDR3 sequences, and over 25% of those were seen once. Roughly 3.5% of the sample lies in the top ten. The same sample was also used in a study of T cells of mothers and their children.

Sequenced material: blood. These receptors all come from a boy aged 2-15 years in good health.

This sequence joins TRBV2 and TRBJ2-1, with 8 bases fitting TRBD2. The CDR3 contains 15 residues. Germline CDR1 and CDR2: SNHLY and FYNNEI. V shed 7 bases, J shed 9 bases, and the junction held 14 bases outside the gene matches. CDR3 sequence reads: CASNGHGGDDGEQFF. In DNA, the CDR3 is TGTGCCAGCAACGGTCACGGGGGGGACGATGGTGAGCAGTTCTTC. The variable domain in full, completed from reference TRBV2 and TRBJ2-1, reads EPEVTQTPSHQVTQMGQEVILRCVPISNHLYFYWYRQILGQKVEFLVSFYNNEISEKSEIFDDQFSVERPDGSNFTLKIRSTKLEDSAMYFCASNGHGGDDGEQFFGPGTRLTVL.

The chain employs TRBV18 and TRBJ2-7; D is possibly TRBD2 (5 bases). V lost 1 base, J lost 0 bases, and 19 bases lay in between. The CDR3 contains 18 residues. Germline loops: CDR1 KGHSH, CDR2 LQKENI. CDR3 loop: CASSPLGGLDGVSYEQYF. CDR3 in DNA: TGTGCCAGCTCACCACTAGGTGGACTCGATGGGGTCTCCTACGAGCAGTACTTC.

A note on this clonotype: Germline and junction disagree at one end, which may indicate a read error. The rearrangement uses TRBV7-2 and TRBJ1-2, with D unresolved. Looked up from germline, CDR1 is SGHTA and CDR2 is FQGNSA. The CDR3 is 13 amino acids. This CDR3 is CASSLARERWSAF. CDR3 nucleotide sequence: TGTGCCAGCAGCTTAGCTAGGGAAAGATGGTCGGCCTTC. The variable domain in full, completed from reference TRBV7-2 and TRBJ1-2, reads GAGVSQSPSNKVTEKGKDVELRCDPISGHTALYWYRQSLGQGLEFLIYFQGNSAPDKSGLPSDRFSAERTGGSVSTLTIQRTQQEDSAVYLCASSLARERWSAFGSGTRLTVV.

The J gene is TRBJ2-1, the V gene TRBV7-9, with 13 bases lining up with TRBD2. The CDR3 loop spans 19 amino acids. CDR1 SEHNR and CDR2 FQNEAQ come from the germline V gene (reference sequence). With 5 bases clipped from V and 8 bases from J, the junction kept 18 bases outside the gene matches. The CDR3 is CASSQPGARTSGSVYEQFF. The CDR3 DNA sequence: TGTGCCAGCAGCCAACCGGGGGCTCGGACTAGCGGGAGTGTCTATGAGCAGTTCTTC.

The genes are TRBV20-1 and TRBJ2-5; D may match TRBD1 or TRBD2 (6 bases each). Trimming removed 6 bases at V and 4 bases at J, with 15 bases between. The germline gives CDR1 DFQATT, CDR2 SNEGSKA (reference sequence). The CDR3 extends over 13 amino acids. The CDR3 spells CSASPRGVETQYF. In nucleotides, the CDR3 is TGCAGTGCCTCACCAAGGGGGGTAGAGACCCAGTACTTC.

This clonotype was recorded at least ten times. The chain recombines TRBV3-1 with TRBJ2-3; D not certain. V lost 3 bases, J lost 0 bases, and 1 base lay in between. The germline CDR1 and CDR2 sequences are LGHDT and YNNKEL (reference sequence). The length of the CDR3 is 12 residues. This chain's CDR3 is CASSHSTDTQYF. The CDR3 bases are TGTGCCAGCAGCCATAGCACAGATACGCAGTATTTT.

The gene calls are TRBV20-1 and TRBJ2-5; maybe TRBD2 (5 bases). Germline V gives CDR1 DFQATT, CDR2 SNEGSKA (reference sequence). The CDR3 runs to 14 residues. Trimming stripped 3 bases from V and 1 base from J, with 12 bases between. The CDR3 DNA is TGCAGTGCTAGTCTCGGGAACCGCCAAGAGACCCAGTACTTC. Its protein is CSASLGNRQETQYF.

This clonotype was picked up a small number of times. The chain joins TRBV14 to TRBJ1-4; D might be TRBD1 (5 bases). From germline, CDR1 is SGHDN and CDR2 FVKESK. Trimming pared 0 bases from V and 10 bases from J, leaving 6 bases between. The CDR3 contains 12 residues. CDR3 residues: CASSQEGVKLFF. The CDR3 DNA follows: TGTGCCAGCAGCCAAGAGGGGGTAAAACTGTTTTTT.

The chain combines TRBV20-1 with TRBJ1-2; maybe TRBD1 (6 bases). There are 13 residues in the CDR3. V lost 3 bases and J 1 base, leaving 9 bases between the germline ends. Germline values: CDR1 DFQATT, CDR2 SNEGSKA (reference sequence). This chain's CDR3 is CSASQGLNYGYTF. CDR3 DNA sequence: TGCAGTGCTAGCCAGGGGCTTAACTATGGCTACACCTTC.